What follows are 2 T cell receptor beta chains derived from one specimen sequenced in a study of CD8 T cells in Susac syndrome. RNA amounts of roughly 0.5 to 1 ug underwent reverse transcription with random hexamers. TCRdb called the immunoSEQ multiplex PCR reads again in MiXCR, with one record for every CDR3 protein. The sample shows some 96,000 distinct CDR3 sequences, nearly 97% of them seen only once. The sequencing sample was made of CD8+ T cells from PBMCs. The source is a human donor with Susac syndrome.

CDR3 in amino acids: CASSPTRQGRGQPQHF. The CDR3 nucleotides read TGTGCCAGCAGTCCAACCAGACAGGGACGAGGCCAGCCCCAGCATTTT. This chain joins TRBV12-3 or TRBV12-4 and TRBJ1-5, with TRBD1 identical over 7 bases. V lost 5 bases to trimming and J lost 7 bases; unmatched junction nucleotides: 14. This CDR3 region has 16 residues.

The V gene is TRBV3-1, the J gene TRBJ2-7, with 10 bases identical to TRBD2. The J segment lost 5 bases and the V segment lost 1 base, leaving 8 bases of the junction unmatched. Germline-derived CDR1 and CDR2 are LGHDT and YNNKEL (reference sequence). The CDR3 length is 16 residues. This CDR3 reads CASSQGRSLAGNEQYF. As DNA, the CDR3 is TGTGCCAGCAGCCAAGGAAGATCACTAGCGGGAAACGAGCAGTACTTC.